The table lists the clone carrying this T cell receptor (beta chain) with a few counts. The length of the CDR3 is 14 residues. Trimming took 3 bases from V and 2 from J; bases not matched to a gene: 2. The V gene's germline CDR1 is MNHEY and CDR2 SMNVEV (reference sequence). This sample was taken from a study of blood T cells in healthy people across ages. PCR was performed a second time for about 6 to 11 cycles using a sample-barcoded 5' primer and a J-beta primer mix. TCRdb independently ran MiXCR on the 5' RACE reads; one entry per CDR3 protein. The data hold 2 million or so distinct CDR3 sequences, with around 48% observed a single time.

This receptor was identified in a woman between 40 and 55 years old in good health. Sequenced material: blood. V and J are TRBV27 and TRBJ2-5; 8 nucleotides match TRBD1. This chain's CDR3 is CASSFRGQQETQYF. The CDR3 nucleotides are TGTGCCAGCAGTTTCAGGGGGCAGCAAGAGACCCAGTACTTC.